The rows below give T cell receptor beta chains drawn from one sample of a study of blood T cell repertoires in COVID-19. This table comes from immunoSEQ multiplex PCR, and its TCRdb copy is limited to in-frame clones, with some not included. The sample holds approximately 380,000 clones, roughly 90% seen once. The sample taken for sequencing was PBMCs or T cells enriched from blood (not recorded which). These receptors all stem from a woman between 35 and 50 years old who had been exposed to COVID-19. Both conserved end residues are part of each CDR3. A D gene is named only where the DNA matches it firmly. Clone sizes are given selectively: once, few, many, or a class where the clone is expanded.

d_gene: NA
v_gene: TRBV19
abundance: NA
j_gene: TRBJ1-1
CDR3aa: CASSPRTQAGTEAFF
CDR3nt: TGTGCCAGTAGTCCCAGGACACAAGCGGGCACTGAAGCTTTCTTT

d_gene: TRBD2
v_gene: TRBV28
abundance: NA
j_gene: TRBJ2-5
CDR3aa: CASSPGGSGSWETQYF
CDR3nt: TGTGCCAGCAGTCCTGGTGGTAGCGGGAGTTGGGAGACCCAGTACTTC

d_gene: TRBD1
v_gene: TRBV19
abundance: NA
j_gene: TRBJ1-1
CDR3aa: CASSRQGGYTEAFF
CDR3nt: TGTGCCAGTAGTAGGCAGGGGGGATACACTGAAGCTTTCTTT

d_gene: NA
v_gene: TRBV5-1
abundance: NA
j_gene: TRBJ1-4
CDR3aa: CASSLETANEKLFF
CDR3nt: TGCGCCAGCAGCTTGGAAACGGCTAATGAAAAACTGTTTTTT

d_gene: NA
v_gene: TRBV30
abundance: NA
j_gene: TRBJ1-2
CDR3aa: CAWSIGVGVYGYTF
CDR3nt: TGTGCCTGGAGTATCGGGGTGGGAGTATATGGCTACACCTTC

d_gene: TRBD2
v_gene: TRBV5-5
abundance: NA
j_gene: TRBJ2-5
CDR3aa: CASSLVFPGGAETQYF
CDR3nt: TGTGCCAGCAGCTTGGTCTTTCCCGGGGGGGCTGAGACCCAGTACTTC

d_gene: TRBD1
v_gene: TRBV25-1
abundance: NA
j_gene: TRBJ1-2
CDR3aa: CASSERGLGYGYTF
CDR3nt: TGTGCCAGCAGTGAGAGGGGGCTGGGCTATGGCTACACCTTC

d_gene: NA
v_gene: TRBV5-4
abundance: once
j_gene: TRBJ1-2
CDR3aa: CASSLGQEIYGYTF
CDR3nt: TGTGCCAGCAGCTTGGGACAGGAAATCTATGGCTACACCTTC

d_gene: NA
v_gene: TRBV11-3
abundance: NA
j_gene: TRBJ2-5
CDR3aa: CASSLDPGVQETQYF
CDR3nt: TGTGCCAGCAGCTTAGATCCGGGGGTACAAGAGACCCAGTACTTC

d_gene: NA
v_gene: TRBV7-9
abundance: NA
j_gene: TRBJ1-4
CDR3aa: CASSPRQVNEKLFF
CDR3nt: TGTGCCAGCAGCCCTCGACAGGTGAATGAAAAACTGTTTTTT

d_gene: NA
v_gene: TRBV7-9
abundance: NA
j_gene: TRBJ1-4
CDR3aa: CASSLDRSYEKLFF
CDR3nt: TGTGCCAGCAGCTTAGATAGATCCTACGAAAAACTGTTTTTT

d_gene: TRBD1
v_gene: TRBV7-9
abundance: NA
j_gene: TRBJ2-1
CDR3aa: CASSLTGAGEQFF
CDR3nt: TGTGCCAGCAGTTTGACAGGGGCAGGTGAGCAGTTCTTC

d_gene: NA
v_gene: TRBV7-6
abundance: NA
j_gene: TRBJ2-5
CDR3aa: CASSLALAPGETQYF
CDR3nt: TGTGCCAGCAGCTTAGCGTTGGCCCCGGGAGAGACCCAGTACTTC

d_gene: TRBD1
v_gene: TRBV2
abundance: NA
j_gene: TRBJ1-3
CDR3aa: CASNRGTSGNTIYF
CDR3nt: TGTGCCAGCAACAGGGGGACCTCTGGAAACACCATATATTTT

d_gene: NA
v_gene: TRBV27
abundance: once
j_gene: TRBJ1-3
CDR3aa: CASSSSGPAGNTIYF
CDR3nt: TGTGCCAGCAGCTCATCGGGTCCCGCTGGAAACACCATATATTTT

d_gene: TRBD2
v_gene: TRBV4-1
abundance: NA
j_gene: TRBJ2-7
CDR3aa: CASSQRAGGLAYEQYF
CDR3nt: TGCGCCAGCAGCCAACGAGCGGGAGGCCTTGCCTACGAGCAGTACTTC

d_gene: TRBD1
v_gene: TRBV5-5
abundance: NA
j_gene: TRBJ1-2
CDR3aa: CASSPGQEYGYTF
CDR3nt: TGTGCCAGCAGCCCGGGACAGGAGTATGGCTACACCTTC

d_gene: TRBD2
v_gene: TRBV5-4
abundance: once
j_gene: TRBJ2-3
CDR3aa: CASQLAGWNTDTQYF
CDR3nt: TGTGCCAGCCAGCTAGCGGGATGGAACACAGATACGCAGTATTTT

d_gene: NA
v_gene: TRBV29-1
abundance: NA
j_gene: TRBJ1-2
CDR3aa: CSVYSGAYGYTF
CDR3nt: TGCAGCGTCTACAGTGGGGCCTATGGCTACACCTTC

d_gene: TRBD2
v_gene: TRBV12-5
abundance: NA
j_gene: TRBJ2-1
CDR3aa: CASGFGTSGGINNEQFF
CDR3nt: TGTGCTAGTGGTTTTGGGACTAGCGGGGGGATTAACAATGAGCAGTTCTTC

d_gene: TRBD1
v_gene: TRBV18
abundance: NA
j_gene: TRBJ1-3
CDR3aa: CASSPLDRGLGNTIYF
CDR3nt: TGTGCCAGCTCACCACTCGACAGGGGGCTTGGAAACACCATATATTTT

d_gene: TRBD1
v_gene: TRBV7-9
abundance: NA
j_gene: TRBJ1-2
CDR3aa: CASSDWTGGSYGYTF
CDR3nt: TGTGCCAGCAGCGATTGGACAGGGGGCTCTTATGGCTACACCTTC

d_gene: TRBD1
v_gene: TRBV27
abundance: NA
j_gene: TRBJ2-7
CDR3aa: CASGRQGIYEQYF
CDR3nt: TGTGCCAGCGGGAGACAGGGCATCTACGAGCAGTACTTC

d_gene: TRBD2
v_gene: TRBV7-2
abundance: NA
j_gene: TRBJ2-1
CDR3aa: CASSLTSVEQFF
CDR3nt: TGTGCCAGCAGCTTGACTAGCGTAGAGCAGTTCTTC

d_gene: NA
v_gene: TRBV7-2
abundance: NA
j_gene: TRBJ2-7
CDR3aa: CASSLDRNYEQYF
CDR3nt: TGTGCCAGCAGCTTAGACAGGAACTACGAGCAGTACTTC

d_gene: NA
v_gene: TRBV19
abundance: NA
j_gene: TRBJ2-5
CDR3aa: CASSGSLQETQYF
CDR3nt: TGTGCCAGTAGCGGGAGTTTGCAAGAGACCCAGTACTTC

d_gene: NA
v_gene: TRBV11-3
abundance: NA
j_gene: TRBJ1-1
CDR3aa: CASSYSRRTEAFF
CDR3nt: TGTGCCAGCAGCTACAGTCGAAGGACTGAAGCTTTCTTT

d_gene: NA
v_gene: TRBV6-5
abundance: NA
j_gene: TRBJ1-1
CDR3aa: CASSYRGGHTEAFF
CDR3nt: TGTGCCAGCAGTTACAGGGGGGGGCACACTGAAGCTTTCTTT

d_gene: NA
v_gene: TRBV30
abundance: NA
j_gene: TRBJ1-1
CDR3aa: CACSGLRTEAFF
CDR3nt: TGTGCCTGTTCAGGGTTGAGGACTGAAGCTTTCTTT

d_gene: TRBD1
v_gene: TRBV29-1
abundance: NA
j_gene: TRBJ2-7
CDR3aa: CSVRTGSHEQYF
CDR3nt: TGCAGCGTCCGGACAGGGTCCCACGAGCAGTACTTC

d_gene: NA
v_gene: TRBV7-2
abundance: NA
j_gene: TRBJ2-7
CDR3aa: CASSLAGGTASEQYF
CDR3nt: TGTGCCAGCAGCTTAGCTGGCGGGACCGCCTCCGAGCAGTACTTC

d_gene: NA
v_gene: TRBV6-2/TRBV6-3
abundance: many
j_gene: TRBJ2-7
CDR3aa: CASSYGSSSYEQYF
CDR3nt: TGTGCCAGCAGTTACGGATCTAGCTCCTACGAGCAGTACTTC

d_gene: NA
v_gene: TRBV2
abundance: once
j_gene: TRBJ2-3
CDR3aa: CASRGMTGSNTQYF
CDR3nt: TGTGCCAGCAGGGGGATGACAGGATCAAATACGCAGTATTTT

d_gene: NA
v_gene: TRBV5-1
abundance: NA
j_gene: TRBJ1-1
CDR3aa: CASSLTREDTEAFF
CDR3nt: TGCGCCAGCAGCTTGACCAGGGAGGATACTGAAGCTTTCTTT

d_gene: NA
v_gene: TRBV7-9
abundance: NA
j_gene: TRBJ1-1
CDR3aa: CASSLAGGQGEAFF
CDR3nt: TGTGCCAGCAGCTTAGCGGGAGGGCAGGGTGAAGCTTTCTTT

d_gene: TRBD1
v_gene: TRBV12-5
abundance: NA
j_gene: TRBJ1-2
CDR3aa: CASGRYSGGSYYGYTF
CDR3nt: TGTGCTAGTGGACGCTATTCAGGGGGCTCTTACTATGGCTACACCTTC

d_gene: NA
v_gene: TRBV19
abundance: NA
j_gene: TRBJ2-1
CDR3aa: CASRTGDEQFF
CDR3nt: TGTGCCAGTAGAACCGGGGATGAGCAGTTCTTC

d_gene: TRBD1
v_gene: TRBV5-6
abundance: NA
j_gene: TRBJ1-6
CDR3aa: CASSPGDRGPAGVTPLHF
CDR3nt: TGTGCCAGTAGCCCCGGAGACAGGGGGCCGGCGGGGGTGACACCCCTCCACTTT

d_gene: NA
v_gene: TRBV15
abundance: NA
j_gene: TRBJ1-1
CDR3aa: CATRSGSFRTEAFF
CDR3nt: TGTGCCACCAGAAGCGGGAGTTTTCGGACTGAAGCTTTCTTT

d_gene: NA
v_gene: TRBV27
abundance: NA
j_gene: TRBJ1-5
CDR3aa: CASSYTTNGPQHF
CDR3nt: TGTGCCAGCAGTTACACAACGAATGGGCCCCAGCATTTT

d_gene: TRBD2
v_gene: TRBV7-2
abundance: once
j_gene: TRBJ2-7
CDR3aa: CASSSIAGGPKQYF
CDR3nt: TGTGCCAGCAGCTCCATAGCGGGGGGGCCCAAGCAGTACTTC

d_gene: NA
v_gene: TRBV3-1/TRBV3-2
abundance: NA
j_gene: TRBJ2-1
CDR3aa: CASSQESATRSVLF
CDR3nt: TGTGCCAGCAGCCAAGAATCGGCCACTCGGAGTGTACTCTTC